This T cell receptor (beta chain) is drawn from a study of blood T cell repertoires in COVID-19. The overall study: The United States, Italy and Spain were the sources of the acute and convalescent COVID-19 samples. T cells, B-cell-depleted T cells, or PBMCs provided the cDNA or gDNA that served as material.

In the study's own analysis: Amplifying reference gene primers gave estimates of nucleated cell counts. Repertoires were generated with immunoSEQ multiplex PCR, while TCRdb's copy carries only in-frame clones and drops some. That table gives V, J and clone size, and the DNA gave D and trimming. Of over 250,000 clones detected, over 75% appear once; the ten largest clones hold 0.65% to 0.95%. J was trimmed by 3 bases and V by 3 bases; bases with no gene match: 7. Germline lookup yields CDR1 LNHDA and CDR2 SQIVND (reference sequence). The CDR3 consists of 15 residues. The chain has TRBV19 and TRBJ2-7; 8 bases line up with TRBD2. The clonotype originates from a woman in her twenties or thirties with acute or convalescent COVID-19. The sequencing sample was made of peripheral blood. The CDR3 reads CASSISGRGFYEQYF. DNA of the CDR3: TGTGCCAGTAGTATCAGCGGGAGAGGCTTCTACGAGCAGTACTTC.